The 18 T cell receptor beta chains in this list originate from one sample, sequenced in a study of blood T cell repertoires in COVID-19. The repertoire was sequenced with immunoSEQ multiplex PCR; TCRdb's copy has only in-frame clones and lacks some. This sample yields more than 80,000 clones, of which about 90% are seen a single time; around 10% belongs to the top ten. Sequenced material: peripheral blood. The receptors were sampled from a man aged 80 or over with acute or convalescent COVID-19.

The rearrangement links TRBV2 to TRBJ2-3; maybe TRBD1 (6 bases). The germline V gene has CDR1 SNHLY and CDR2 FYNNEI. V was pared by 6 bases and J by 0 bases, with 13 bases between. The CDR3 loop spans 15 amino acids. This CDR3 is CASSPTGASTDTQYF. The CDR3 region has the DNA TGTGCCAGCAGCCCGACAGGCGCTAGCACAGATACGCAGTATTTT.

In this sample, this clone turned up once. The chain carries TRBV9 and TRBJ2-2, with 10 bases that match TRBD1. CDR1 and CDR2 (germline): SGDLS, YYNGEE. The trim removed 2 bases at V and 4 bases at J, leaving 11 bases unmatched. The CDR3 length is 18 residues. The CDR3: CASSVEGQGNWITGELFF. CDR3 bases: TGTGCCAGCAGCGTTGAGGGACAGGGGAATTGGATCACCGGGGAGCTGTTTTTT.

This sequence joins TRBV28 and TRBJ1-6, with a weak D call TRBD1 (5 bases). From germline, CDR1 is MDHEN and CDR2 SYDVKM. CDR3 size: 12 residues. V was shortened by 4 bases and J by 10 bases, with 8 bases between the two germline ends. CDR3 DNA: TGTGCCAGCAGTTCCCAGGGCTCACCCCTCCACTTT. Translated, it gives CASSSQGSPLHF.

This sequence joins TRBV28 and TRBJ2-3, with 10 bases aligning to TRBD2. With 8 bases clipped from V and 4 bases from J, the junction kept 9 bases outside the gene matches. Germline values: CDR1 MDHEN, CDR2 SYDVKM. This CDR3 region has 15 residues. Here the CDR3 DNA reads TGTGCCAGCTCGGAAGCGGGAGGGTCGGCAGATACGCAGTATTTT. Translating it yields CASSEAGGSADTQYF.

The rearrangement joins TRBV6-5 to TRBJ1-5; the match to TRBD1 covers 10 bases. V was pared by 8 bases and J by 6 bases, with 7 bases of the junction left unmatched. Germline CDR1 reads MNHEY; CDR2 reads SVGAGI. The CDR3 sequence is 14 residues long. Here the CDR3 reads CASSDRGLVQPQHF. CDR3 sequence (DNA): TGTGCCAGCTCTGACAGGGGGCTGGTTCAGCCCCAGCATTTT.

V usage is TRBV5-5 and J usage is TRBJ2-3; D is perhaps TRBD2 (5 bases). The V end lost 2 bases, the J end lost 4 bases, and 8 bases lay between the germline ends. This CDR3 is 13 amino acids long. The germline V gene has CDR1 SGHKS and CDR2 YYEKEE (reference sequence). CDR3 bases: TGTGCCAGCAGCTTTTCCGGGGCAGATACGCAGTATTTT. It specifies CASSFSGADTQYF.

This clone was seen once. The rearrangement uses TRBV5-4 and TRBJ1-1, with D maybe TRBD1 (5 bases). The CDR3 spans 13 residues. The V gene lost 1 base and the J gene lost 2 bases, with 6 bases spanning the gap. Germline CDR1 is SGHNT and CDR2 is YYREEE (reference sequence). The CDR3 region has the DNA TGTGCCAGCAGCTTGCAGGGTAACACTGAAGCTTTCTTT. This codes for CASSLQGNTEAFF.

The V call is TRBV28, the J call TRBJ1-6, with 7 bases identical to TRBD1. Germline lookup yields CDR1 MDHEN and CDR2 SYDVKM. V lost 4 bases to trimming and J lost 10 bases; unmatched junction nucleotides: 7. CDR3 length: 14 residues. Here the CDR3 reads CASSSTGAGSPLHF. In nucleotides, the CDR3 is TGTGCCAGCAGTTCCACAGGGGCTGGCTCACCCCTCCACTTT.

J is TRBJ1-4 and V is TRBV6-1; D perhaps matches TRBD1 (6 bases). Trimming took 2 bases from V and 8 from J, leaving 6 bases between them. In germline, CDR1 is MNHNS, CDR2 SASEGT. The CDR3 totals 12 residues. The CDR3 sequence: CASSERGEKLFF. The CDR3 nucleotides read TGTGCCAGCAGTGAAAGGGGGGAAAAACTGTTTTTT.

The V call is TRBV7-6, the J call TRBJ1-2, with a tentative D call TRBD1 (6 bases). This CDR3 spans 17 amino acids. V was pared by 5 bases and J by 0 bases, with 19 bases between. The V gene's germline CDR1 is SGHVS and CDR2 FNYEAQ. As DNA, the CDR3 is TGTGCCAGCAGCGCGACGCCAGGGGCCCCAGCTAACTATGGCTACACCTTC. Translation gives CASSATPGAPANYGYTF.

The V and J genes are TRBV7-2 and TRBJ1-3, with a possible D match to TRBD1 (5 bases). Germline CDR1 is SGHTA and CDR2 is FQGNSA. This CDR3 contains 16 residues. Trimming shortened V by 1 base and J by 7 bases, and 17 bases separated the two germline ends. CDR3 sequence: CASSLEGTSRANTIYF. The CDR3 coding sequence is TGTGCCAGCAGCTTAGAAGGGACTTCTCGGGCGAACACCATATATTTT. The variable domain in full, completed from reference TRBV7-2 and TRBJ1-3, reads GAGVSQSPSNKVTEKGKDVELRCDPISGHTALYWYRQSLGQGLEFLIYFQGNSAPDKSGLPSDRFSAERTGGSVSTLTIQRTQQEDSAVYLCASSLEGTSRANTIYFGEGSWLTVV.

The chain joins TRBV6-2 or TRBV6-3 to TRBJ2-7, with 8 bases identical to TRBD2. V shed 1 base and J 0 bases; nucleotides not matched to a gene: 2. The CDR3 length is 15 residues. Per germline, CDR1 MNHEY and CDR2 SVGEGT. CDR3 sequence reads: CASSYWSGGSYEQYF. DNA of the CDR3: TGTGCCAGCAGTTACTGGAGCGGGGGCTCCTACGAGCAGTACTTC.

The chain uses TRBV9 and TRBJ1-2; possible D gene TRBD1, 6 bases. The germline V and J ends were trimmed by 3 bases and 1 base, with 13 bases remaining between them. This CDR3 comprises 15 residues. The germline V gene has CDR1 SGDLS and CDR2 YYNGEE. The CDR3 DNA reads as TGTGCCAGCAGCGACAGGGCCAATAATAACTATGGCTACACCTTC. Translation gives CASSDRANNNYGYTF. Full variable domain (missing parts from reference TRBV9 and TRBJ1-2): DSGVTQTPKHLITATGQRVTLRCSPRSGDLSVYWYQQSLDQGLQFLIQYYNGEERAKGNILERFSAQQFPDLHSELNLSSLELGDSALYFCASSDRANNNYGYTFGSGTRLTVV.

For the CDR3, the DNA is TGCGCCAGCAGCTTACAGGGGCTTGGCTACACCTTC. Amino acids: CASSLQGLGYTF. The V call is TRBV5-1, the J call TRBJ1-2, with TRBD1 matching 7 bases. The CDR3 extends over 12 amino acids. In germline, CDR1 is SGHRS, CDR2 YFSETQ. V dropped 2 bases and J dropped 7; count of bases not matched to a gene: 2.

The sample holds many counts of this clone. The rearrangement joins TRBV4-2 to TRBJ1-2; TRBD1 is a possible D gene (6 bases). From germline, CDR1 is LGHNA and CDR2 YNFKEQ. Trimming left V 10 bases short and J 0 bases short, with 12 bases between. The CDR3 is 13 residues long. The CDR3: CATTGFANYGYTF. CDR3 sequence (DNA): TGTGCCACTACAGGGTTCGCTAACTATGGCTACACCTTC.

J is TRBJ2-5 and V is TRBV24-1; the match to TRBD2 covers 13 bases. V was pared by 4 bases and J by 5 bases, with 9 bases of the junction left unmatched. The CDR3 spans 17 residues. Germline CDR1 reads KGHDR; CDR2 reads SFDVKD. The CDR3 sequence is CATSDATSGRARETQYF. For the CDR3, the DNA is TGTGCCACCAGTGACGCCACTAGCGGGAGGGCCAGGGAGACCCAGTACTTC.

The gene calls are TRBV9 and TRBJ1-2, with TRBD1 matching 7 bases. This CDR3 is built from 17 residues. V shed 3 bases, J shed 1 base, and the junction held 12 bases outside the gene matches. Looked up from germline, CDR1 is SGDLS and CDR2 is YYNGEE. The CDR3 coding sequence is TGTGCCAGCAGCGACCGGGACAGTTCCAATTTTAACTATGGCTACACCTTC. The encoded protein is CASSDRDSSNFNYGYTF. The variable domain in full, with the rest retrieved from reference TRBV9 and TRBJ1-2, is DSGVTQTPKHLITATGQRVTLRCSPRSGDLSVYWYQQSLDQGLQFLIQYYNGEERAKGNILERFSAQQFPDLHSELNLSSLELGDSALYFCASSDRDSSNFNYGYTFGSGTRLTVV.

Only one count was recorded for this clone. The J gene is TRBJ2-5, the V gene TRBV24-1, with a possible D match to TRBD1 (5 bases). Per the germline V gene, CDR1 is KGHDR and CDR2 is SFDVKD. The CDR3 runs 14 residues. The ends were cut back, 10 bases at V and 5 bases at J, with 19 bases in the middle. The CDR3 DNA reads TGTGCCACGGCAAGTGGGCAGGGTACCGAGACCCAGTACTTC. Translation gives CATASGQGTETQYF.